Sequencing of this TCR beta chain was carried out in a study of blood T cell repertoires in COVID-19. Across the study: Sites in the United States, Italy and Spain provided acute and convalescent COVID-19 samples.

The V and J ends lost 2 bases and 3 bases respectively, with 9 bases between them. Looked up from germline, CDR1 is MNHEY and CDR2 is SMNVEV (reference sequence). CDR3 size: 14 residues. Cohorts were determined from participant-reported clinical history. Generated by immunoSEQ multiplex PCR, the TCRdb table keeps only in-frame clones and is missing some. Among hundreds of thousands of clones listed, nearly 90% were seen once. This sequence joins TRBV27 and TRBJ2-3; D is ambiguous. This TCR came from a woman in her 40s with acute COVID-19. Input material: PBMCs or T cells enriched from blood (not recorded which). CDR3 nucleotide sequence: TGTGCCAGCAGTTTAACTGTTTCTACAGATACGCAGTATTTT. The encoded protein is CASSLTVSTDTQYF.